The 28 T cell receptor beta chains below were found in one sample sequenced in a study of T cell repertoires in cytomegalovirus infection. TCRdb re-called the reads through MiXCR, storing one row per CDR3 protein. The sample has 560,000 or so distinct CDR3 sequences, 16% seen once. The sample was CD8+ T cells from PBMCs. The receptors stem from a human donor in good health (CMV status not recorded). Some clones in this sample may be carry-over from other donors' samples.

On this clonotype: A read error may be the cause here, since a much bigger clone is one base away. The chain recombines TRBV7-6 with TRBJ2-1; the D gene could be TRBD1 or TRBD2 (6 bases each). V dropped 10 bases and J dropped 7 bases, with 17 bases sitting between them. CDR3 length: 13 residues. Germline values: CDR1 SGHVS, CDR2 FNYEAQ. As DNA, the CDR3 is TGTGCCATCTACCCGGGGGCTGCAAATGAGCAGTTCTTC. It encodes CAIYPGAANEQFF.

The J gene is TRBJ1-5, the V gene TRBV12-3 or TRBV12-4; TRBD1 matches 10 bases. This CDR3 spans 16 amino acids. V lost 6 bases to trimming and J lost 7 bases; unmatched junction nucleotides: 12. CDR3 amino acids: CASSLPGQGIRQPQHF. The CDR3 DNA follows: TGTGCCAGCAGCCTTCCGGGACAGGGGATCAGGCAGCCCCAGCATTTT.

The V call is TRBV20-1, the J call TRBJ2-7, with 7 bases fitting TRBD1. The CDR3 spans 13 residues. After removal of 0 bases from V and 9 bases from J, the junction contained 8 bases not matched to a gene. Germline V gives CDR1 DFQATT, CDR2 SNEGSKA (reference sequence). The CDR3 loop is CSARDPRGPGQYF. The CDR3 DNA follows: TGCAGTGCTAGAGATCCGAGGGGGCCCGGGCAGTACTTC.

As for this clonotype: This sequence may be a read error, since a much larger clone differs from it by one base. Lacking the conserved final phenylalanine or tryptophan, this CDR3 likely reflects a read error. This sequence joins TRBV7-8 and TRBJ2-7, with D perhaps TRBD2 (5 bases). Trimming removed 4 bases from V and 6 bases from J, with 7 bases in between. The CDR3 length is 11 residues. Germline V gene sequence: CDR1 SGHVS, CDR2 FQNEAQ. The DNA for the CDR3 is TGTGCCAGCAGCTCAAGCGGCGAGCAGTACTTA. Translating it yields CASSSSGEQYL.

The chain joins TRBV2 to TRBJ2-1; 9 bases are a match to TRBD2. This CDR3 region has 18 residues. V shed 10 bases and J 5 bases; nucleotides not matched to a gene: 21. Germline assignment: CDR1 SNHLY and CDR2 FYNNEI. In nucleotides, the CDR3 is TGTGCCACAGGGGTCACAGACACGGCGGGAGGGAATGACAATGAGCAGTTCTTC. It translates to CATGVTDTAGGNDNEQFF.

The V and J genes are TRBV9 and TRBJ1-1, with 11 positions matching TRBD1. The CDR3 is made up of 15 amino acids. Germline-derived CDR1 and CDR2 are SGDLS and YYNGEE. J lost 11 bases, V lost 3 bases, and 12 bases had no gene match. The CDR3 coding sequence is TGTGCCAGCAGCGCGGGGGGGACAGGGGGTCGGGGGGCTTTCTTT. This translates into CASSAGGTGGRGAFF. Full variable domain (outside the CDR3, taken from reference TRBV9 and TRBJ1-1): DSGVTQTPKHLITATGQRVTLRCSPRSGDLSVYWYQQSLDQGLQFLIQYYNGEERAKGNILERFSAQQFPDLHSELNLSSLELGDSALYFCASSAGGTGGRGAFFGQGTRLTVV.

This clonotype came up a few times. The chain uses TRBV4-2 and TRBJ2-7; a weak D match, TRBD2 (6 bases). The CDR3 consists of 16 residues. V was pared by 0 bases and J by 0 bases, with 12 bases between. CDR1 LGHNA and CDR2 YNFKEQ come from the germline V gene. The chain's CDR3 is CASSQDGGADSYEQYF. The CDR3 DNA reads TGTGCCAGCAGCCAAGACGGCGGGGCTGACTCCTACGAGCAGTACTTC.

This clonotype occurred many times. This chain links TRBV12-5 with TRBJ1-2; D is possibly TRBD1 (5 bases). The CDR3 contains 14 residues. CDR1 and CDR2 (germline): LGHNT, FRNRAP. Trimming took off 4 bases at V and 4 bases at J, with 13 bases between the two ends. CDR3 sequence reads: CASGSAGDPYGYTF. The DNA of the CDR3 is TGTGCTAGTGGTTCAGCGGGGGATCCCTATGGCTACACCTTC. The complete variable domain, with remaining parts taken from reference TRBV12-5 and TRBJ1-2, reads DARVTQTPRHKVTEMGQEVTMRCQPILGHNTVFWYRQTMMQGLELLAYFRNRAPLDDSGMPKDRFSAEMPDATLATLKIQPSEPRDSAVYFCASGSAGDPYGYTFGSGTRLTVV.

CDR3 nucleotides: TGTGCCAGCAGTCCGACAGGGGCCAGGGCCGCGGAGACCCAGTACTTC. This encodes CASSPTGARAAETQYF. This chain uses TRBV28 with TRBJ2-5, with 8 positions matching TRBD1. This CDR3 contains 16 residues. With V trimmed by 5 bases and J by 5 bases, 13 bases remained unmatched. Looked up from germline, CDR1 is MDHEN and CDR2 is SYDVKM.

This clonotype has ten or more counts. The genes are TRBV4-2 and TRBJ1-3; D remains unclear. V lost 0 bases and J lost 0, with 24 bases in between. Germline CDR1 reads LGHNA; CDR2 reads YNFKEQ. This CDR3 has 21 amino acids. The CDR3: CASSQDNEWVASRSSGNTIYF. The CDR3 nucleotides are TGTGCCAGCAGCCAAGACAACGAATGGGTAGCATCACGTAGCTCTGGAAACACCATATATTTT.

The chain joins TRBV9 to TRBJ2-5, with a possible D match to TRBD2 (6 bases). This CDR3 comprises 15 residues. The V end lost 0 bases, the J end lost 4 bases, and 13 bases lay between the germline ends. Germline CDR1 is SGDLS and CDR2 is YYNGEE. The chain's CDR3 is CASSVALGGPETQYF. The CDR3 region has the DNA TGTGCCAGCAGCGTAGCTCTGGGGGGACCAGAGACCCAGTACTTC.

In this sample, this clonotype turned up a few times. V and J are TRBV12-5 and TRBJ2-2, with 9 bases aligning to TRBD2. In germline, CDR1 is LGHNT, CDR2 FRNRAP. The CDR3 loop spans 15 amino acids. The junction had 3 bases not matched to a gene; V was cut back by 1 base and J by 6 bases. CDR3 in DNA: TGTGCTAGTGGTTTGGCTGGGACTAGCCCCGGGGAGCTGTTTTTT. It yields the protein CASGLAGTSPGELFF.

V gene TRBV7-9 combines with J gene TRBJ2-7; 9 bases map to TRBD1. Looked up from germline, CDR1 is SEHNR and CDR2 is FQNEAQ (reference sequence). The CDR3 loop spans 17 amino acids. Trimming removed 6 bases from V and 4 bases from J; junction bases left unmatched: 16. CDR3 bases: TGTGCCAGCAGTCCTCGATCCGGGACAGGGTTTCGATACGAGCAGTACTTC. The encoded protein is CASSPRSGTGFRYEQYF.

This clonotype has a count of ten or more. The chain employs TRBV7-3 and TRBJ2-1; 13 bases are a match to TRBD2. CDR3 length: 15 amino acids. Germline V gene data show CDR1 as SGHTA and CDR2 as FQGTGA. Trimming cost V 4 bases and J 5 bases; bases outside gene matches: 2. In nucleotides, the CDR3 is TGTGCCAGCAGCTCCGGGACTAGCGGGGACAATGAGCAGTTCTTC. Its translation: CASSSGTSGDNEQFF.

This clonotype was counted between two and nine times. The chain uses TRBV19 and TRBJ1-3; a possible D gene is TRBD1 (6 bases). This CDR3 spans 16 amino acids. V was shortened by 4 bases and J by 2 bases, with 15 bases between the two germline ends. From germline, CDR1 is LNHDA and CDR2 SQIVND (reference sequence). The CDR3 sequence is CASSTRGRGTGNTIYF. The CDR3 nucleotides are TGTGCCAGTAGTACCAGGGGTAGGGGAACTGGAAACACCATATATTTT.

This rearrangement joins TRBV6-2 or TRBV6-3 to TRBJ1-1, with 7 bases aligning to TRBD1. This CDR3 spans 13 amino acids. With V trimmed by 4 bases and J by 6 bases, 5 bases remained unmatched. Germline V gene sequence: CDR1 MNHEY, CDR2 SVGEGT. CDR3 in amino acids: CASSSNRGSEAFF. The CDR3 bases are TGTGCCAGCAGTTCCAACAGGGGCTCTGAAGCTTTCTTT.

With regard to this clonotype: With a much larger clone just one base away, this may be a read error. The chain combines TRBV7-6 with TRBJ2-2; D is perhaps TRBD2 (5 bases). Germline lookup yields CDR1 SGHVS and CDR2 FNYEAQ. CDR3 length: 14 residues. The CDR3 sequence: CASSSAANTGELVF. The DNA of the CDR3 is TGTGCCAGCAGCTCAGCAGCGAACACCGGGGAGCTGGTTTTT.

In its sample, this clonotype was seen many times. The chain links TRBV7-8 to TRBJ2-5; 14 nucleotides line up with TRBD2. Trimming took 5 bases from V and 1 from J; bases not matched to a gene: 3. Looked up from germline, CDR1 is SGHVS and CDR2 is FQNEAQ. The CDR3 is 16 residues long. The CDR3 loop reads CASSKGLAGVQETQYF. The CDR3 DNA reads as TGTGCCAGCAGCAAGGGACTAGCGGGAGTCCAAGAGACCCAGTACTTC.

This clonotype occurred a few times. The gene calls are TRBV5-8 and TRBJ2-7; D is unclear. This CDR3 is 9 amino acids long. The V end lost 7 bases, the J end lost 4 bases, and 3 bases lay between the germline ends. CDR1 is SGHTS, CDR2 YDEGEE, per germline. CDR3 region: CASVYEQYF. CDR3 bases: TGTGCCAGCGTTTACGAGCAGTACTTC. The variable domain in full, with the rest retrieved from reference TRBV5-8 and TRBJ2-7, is EAGVTQSPTHLIKTRGQQATLRCSPISGHTSVYWYQQALGLGLQFLLWYDEGEERNRGNFPPRFSGRQFPNYSSELNVNALELEDSALYLCASVYEQYFGPGTRLTVT.

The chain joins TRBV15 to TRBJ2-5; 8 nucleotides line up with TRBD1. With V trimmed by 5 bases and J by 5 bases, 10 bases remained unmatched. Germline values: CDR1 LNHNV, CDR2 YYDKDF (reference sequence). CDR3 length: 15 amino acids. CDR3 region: CATSGPTGAAETQYF. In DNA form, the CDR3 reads TGTGCCACCAGCGGACCGACAGGGGCGGCTGAGACCCAGTACTTC. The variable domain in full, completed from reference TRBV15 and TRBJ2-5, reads DAMVIQNPRYQVTQFGKPVTLSCSQTLNHNVMYWYQQKSSQAPKLLFHYYDKDFNNEADTPDNFQSRRPNTSFCFLDIRSPGLGDTAMYLCATSGPTGAAETQYFGPGTRLLVL.

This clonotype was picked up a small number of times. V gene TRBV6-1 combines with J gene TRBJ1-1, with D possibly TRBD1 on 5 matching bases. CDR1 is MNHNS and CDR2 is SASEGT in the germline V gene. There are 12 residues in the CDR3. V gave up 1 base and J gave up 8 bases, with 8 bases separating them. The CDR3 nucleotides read TGTGCCAGCAGTGAAGGGGGCAGCGAAGCTTTCTTT. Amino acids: CASSEGGSEAFF.

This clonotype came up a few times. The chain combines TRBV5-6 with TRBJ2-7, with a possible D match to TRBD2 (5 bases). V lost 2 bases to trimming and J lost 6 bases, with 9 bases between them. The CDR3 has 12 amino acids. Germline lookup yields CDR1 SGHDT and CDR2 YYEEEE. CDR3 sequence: CASSFGLLEQYF. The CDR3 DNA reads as TGTGCCAGCAGCTTCGGACTTCTCGAGCAGTACTTC. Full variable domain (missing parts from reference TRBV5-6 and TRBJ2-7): DAGVTQSPTHLIKTRGQQVTLRCSPKSGHDTVSWYQQALGQGPQFIFQYYEEEERQRGNFPDRFSGHQFPNYSSELNVNALLLGDSALYLCASSFGLLEQYFGPGTRLTVT.

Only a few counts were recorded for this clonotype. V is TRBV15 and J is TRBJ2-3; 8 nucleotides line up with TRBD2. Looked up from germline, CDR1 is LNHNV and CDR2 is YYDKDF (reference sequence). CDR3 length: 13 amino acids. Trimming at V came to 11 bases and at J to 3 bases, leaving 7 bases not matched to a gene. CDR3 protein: CAAGGPRTDTQYF. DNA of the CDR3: TGTGCCGCGGGGGGACCAAGGACAGATACGCAGTATTTT.

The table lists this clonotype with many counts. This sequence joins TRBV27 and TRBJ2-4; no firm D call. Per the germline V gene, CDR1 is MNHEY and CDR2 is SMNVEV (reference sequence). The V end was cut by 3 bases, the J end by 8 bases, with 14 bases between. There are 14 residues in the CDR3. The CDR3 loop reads CASSLYALGYIQYF. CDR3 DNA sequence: TGTGCCAGCAGTTTGTATGCCCTGGGGTACATTCAGTACTTC.

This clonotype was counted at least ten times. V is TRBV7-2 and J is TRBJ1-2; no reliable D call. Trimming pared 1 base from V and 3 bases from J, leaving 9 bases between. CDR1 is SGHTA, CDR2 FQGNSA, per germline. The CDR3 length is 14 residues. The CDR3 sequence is CASSLERRDYGYTF. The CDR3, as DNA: TGTGCCAGCAGCTTAGAAAGGAGGGACTATGGCTACACCTTC.

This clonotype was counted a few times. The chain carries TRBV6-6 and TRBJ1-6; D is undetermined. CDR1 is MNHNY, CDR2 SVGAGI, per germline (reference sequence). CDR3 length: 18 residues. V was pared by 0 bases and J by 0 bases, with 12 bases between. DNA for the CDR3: TGTGCCAGCAGTTACTCGGCCCCCGCGAGCTCCTATAATTCACCCCTCCACTTT. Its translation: CASSYSAPASSYNSPLHF.

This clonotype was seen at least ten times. CDR3 loop: CASSLSESTYNEQFF. CDR3 DNA sequence: TGTGCCAGCAGCCTTAGCGAATCAACCTACAATGAGCAGTTCTTC. The V and J genes are TRBV7-9 and TRBJ2-1; a possible D gene is TRBD2 (5 bases). The V and J ends lost 5 bases and 2 bases respectively, with 13 bases between them. Per the germline V gene, CDR1 is SEHNR and CDR2 is FQNEAQ (reference sequence). The CDR3 is 15 amino acids.

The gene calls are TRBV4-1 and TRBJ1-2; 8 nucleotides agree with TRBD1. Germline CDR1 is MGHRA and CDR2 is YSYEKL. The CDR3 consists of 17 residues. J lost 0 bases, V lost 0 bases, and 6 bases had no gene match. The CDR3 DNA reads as TGCGCCAGCAGCCAAGAACCCGGGACAGGTCCTAACTATGGCTACACCTTC. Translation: CASSQEPGTGPNYGYTF.